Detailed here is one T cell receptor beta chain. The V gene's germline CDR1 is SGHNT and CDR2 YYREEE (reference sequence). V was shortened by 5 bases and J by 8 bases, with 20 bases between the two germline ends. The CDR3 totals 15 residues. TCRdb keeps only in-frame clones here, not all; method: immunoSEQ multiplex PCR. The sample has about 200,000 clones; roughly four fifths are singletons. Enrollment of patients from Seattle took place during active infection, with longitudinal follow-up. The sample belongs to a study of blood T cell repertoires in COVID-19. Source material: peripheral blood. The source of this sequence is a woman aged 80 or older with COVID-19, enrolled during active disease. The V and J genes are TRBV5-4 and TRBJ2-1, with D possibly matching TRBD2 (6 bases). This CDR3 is CASRIGDLHRDEQFF. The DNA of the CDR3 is TGTGCCAGCAGGATTGGGGACTTGCATCGCGATGAGCAGTTCTTC.